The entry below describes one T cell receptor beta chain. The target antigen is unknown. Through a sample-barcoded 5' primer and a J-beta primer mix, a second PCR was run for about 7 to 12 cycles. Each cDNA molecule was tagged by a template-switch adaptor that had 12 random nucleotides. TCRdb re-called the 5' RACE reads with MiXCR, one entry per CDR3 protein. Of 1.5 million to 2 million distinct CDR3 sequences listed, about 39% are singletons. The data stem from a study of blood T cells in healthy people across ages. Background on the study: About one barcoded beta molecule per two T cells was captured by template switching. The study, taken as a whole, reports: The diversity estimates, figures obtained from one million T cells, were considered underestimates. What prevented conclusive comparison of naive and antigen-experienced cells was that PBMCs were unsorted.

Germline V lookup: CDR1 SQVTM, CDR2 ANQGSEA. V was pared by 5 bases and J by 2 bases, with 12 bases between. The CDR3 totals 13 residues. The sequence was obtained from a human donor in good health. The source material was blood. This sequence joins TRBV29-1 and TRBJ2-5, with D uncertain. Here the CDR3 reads CSVKALFQETQYF. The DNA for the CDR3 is TGCAGCGTTAAGGCACTTTTTCAAGAGACCCAGTACTTC.